This is a list of T cell receptor beta chains from one sample in a study of PD-1 blockade in classical Hodgkin lymphoma. Method: immunoSEQ multiplex PCR; TCRdb's copy keeps in-frame clones and lacks some. Here the sample spans over 25,000 clones, around three quarters being singletons. This specimen was peripheral blood mononuclear cells (PBMCs), taken before the fourth cycle of nivolumab. Receptors were obtained from a human donor with classical Hodgkin lymphoma. Each CDR3 is given with its conserved first and last residue. D genes are given only for firm matches. Clone size appears in some rows only: once, few, many, or a class for an expanded clone.

D,J,V,size,DNA,CDR3
TRBD2,TRBJ2-7,TRBV5-1,-,TGCGCCAGCCTCCCGGGAGCGGGAGGATATGGCGAGCAGTACTTC,CASLPGAGGYGEQYF
TRBD1,TRBJ2-3,TRBV4-1,-,TGCGCCAGCAGCCAGTTCGGGACAGGGGGATCAGATACGCAGTATTTT,CASSQFGTGGSDTQYF
-,TRBJ1-5,TRBV27,-,TGTGCCAGCAGGTTGGGGGGCAATCAGCCCCAGCATTTT,CASRLGGNQPQHF
TRBD1,TRBJ2-1,TRBV6-6,-,TGTGCCAGCAGTCAATCGACAGGGCGGGATGAGCAGTTCTTC,CASSQSTGRDEQFF
TRBD1,TRBJ2-3,TRBV9,-,TGTGCCAGCAGCGCCCTCGGACAGGGGGATAGTACGCAGTATTTT,CASSALGQGDSTQYF
-,TRBJ2-3,TRBV7-9,-,TGTGCCAGCAGCTTAGTCAGCAGCACAGATACGCAGTATTTT,CASSLVSSTDTQYF
TRBD1,TRBJ2-5,TRBV27,once,TGTGCCAGCAGTTTACGGGACAGGGTGGAGACCCAGTACTTC,CASSLRDRVETQYF
TRBD2,TRBJ2-2,TRBV6-5,-,TGTGCCAGCAGCACCCTAGCGGGAGTGAACGGGGAGCTGTTTTTT,CASSTLAGVNGELFF
-,TRBJ2-5,TRBV5-8,-,TGTGCCAGCAGCTACGACAGTTGGGGTACGGAGACCCAGTACTTC,CASSYDSWGTETQYF
-,TRBJ1-5,TRBV28,-,TGTGCCAGCAGTTCCGAGGGCCGGCCCCAGCATTTT,CASSSEGRPQHF
-,TRBJ2-3,TRBV7-8,-,TGTGCCAGCAGCTCTCGAGCGGCGACTAGCACAGATACGCAGTATTTT,CASSSRAATSTDTQYF
-,TRBJ1-5,TRBV18,-,TGTGCCAGCTCACAGGAGCATAGCAATCAGCCCCAGCATTTT,CASSQEHSNQPQHF
-,TRBJ1-1,TRBV4-1,few,TGCGCCAGCAGCCAAGATAAGGGACTGATCAACACTGAAGCTTTCTTT,CASSQDKGLINTEAFF
-,TRBJ1-1,TRBV11-2,-,TGTGCCAGCAGCTTAGATGCATCCATGACGATAGACACTGAAGCTTTCTTT,CASSLDASMTIDTEAFF
TRBD1,TRBJ1-1,TRBV19,-,TGTGCCAGTAGTATAGGTTTCCGGACAGGGGGCACTGAAGCTTTCTTT,CASSIGFRTGGTEAFF
-,TRBJ2-7,TRBV4-2,-,TGTGCCAGCAGCCCCCAAGAGACAGCCAGCTCCTACGAGCAGTACTTC,CASSPQETASSYEQYF
-,TRBJ1-4,TRBV20-1,-,TGCAGCCCCTGGCAGCTTGAAAAACTGTTTTTT,CSPWQLEKLFF
TRBD1,TRBJ2-7,TRBV4-1,-,TGCGCCAGCAGCCCCGGAGAGGGGGCGGCCTACGAGCAGTACTTC,CASSPGEGAAYEQYF
-,TRBJ1-1,TRBV7-2,-,TGTGCCAGCAGGCCTACAGGGTCCACTGAAGCTTTCTTT,CASRPTGSTEAFF
TRBD1,TRBJ1-2,TRBV7-9,-,TGTGCCAGCTCCGCCCAGGGGGCGAGCTATGGCTACACCTTC,CASSAQGASYGYTF
TRBD2,TRBJ2-3,TRBV2,once,TGTGCCAGCTCTCCTCCCCTTGGACTAGCGGGAGGGCCCAAAGATACGCAGTATTTT,CASSPPLGLAGGPKDTQYF
TRBD2,TRBJ2-1,TRBV18,once,TGTGCCAGCTCGCTGGGTAGCGGGAGGGCAAATGAGCAGTTCTTC,CASSLGSGRANEQFF
-,TRBJ1-1,TRBV5-4,-,TGTGCCAGCAGCTTGGGTGGTCTGCGGGCTCTGAACACTGAAGCTTTCTTT,CASSLGGLRALNTEAFF
-,TRBJ2-5,TRBV29-1,-,TGCAGCTCCATGTGGGGGGCCTTAGAGACCCAGTACTTC,CSSMWGALETQYF
-,TRBJ2-1,TRBV7-2,once,TGTGCCAGCAGCATAGATGCGTACAATGAGCAGTTCTTC,CASSIDAYNEQFF
-,TRBJ2-2,TRBV30,-,TGTGCCTGGAGTGTCTACACCGGGGAGCTGTTTTTT,CAWSVYTGELFF
-,TRBJ1-2,TRBV9,-,TGTGCCAGCAGCGCATTCAGGGAGGGATATGGCTACACCTTC,CASSAFREGYGYTF
-,TRBJ1-2,TRBV5-1,-,TGCGCCAGCAGCTTGGGGCAGGGGAACTATGGCTACACCTTC,CASSLGQGNYGYTF
-,TRBJ1-6,TRBV28,few,TGTGCCAGCAGTTCGATCTCAGGGGTTCTCTATAATTCACCCCTCCACTTT,CASSSISGVLYNSPLHF
TRBD2,TRBJ2-1,TRBV6-1,-,TGTGCCAGCAGTGAAGAACCAGCGGGGCACGACAATGAGCAGTTCTTC,CASSEEPAGHDNEQFF
-,TRBJ1-5,TRBV19,-,TGTGCCAGTACGGACGTCGGAAAACGGCCCCAGCATTTT,CASTDVGKRPQHF
TRBD2,TRBJ2-1,TRBV18,-,TGTGCCAGCCGGCAGGCTAGCGGGAGTGGCGAGCAGTTCTTC,CASRQASGSGEQFF
-,TRBJ1-1,TRBV20-1,-,TGCAGTGCAACACGAGGTGGAGCTTTCTTT,CSATRGGAFF
-,TRBJ2-7,TRBV19,medium-sized,TGTGCCAGTAGTACCGCGGGCACATACTACGAGCAGTACTTC,CASSTAGTYYEQYF
-,TRBJ2-7,TRBV7-9,-,TGTGCCAGCAGCTTAGGGGTTGGGCAGTACTTC,CASSLGVGQYF
TRBD2,TRBJ2-3,TRBV6-5,-,TGTGCCAGCAGTTACTCCGGGGGGAGGAAGGCAGATACGCAGTATTTT,CASSYSGGRKADTQYF
TRBD1,TRBJ2-7,TRBV6-5,few,TGTGCCAGCAGTTACGGGACAGGGGGCTCCTACGAGCAGTACTTC,CASSYGTGGSYEQYF
TRBD1,TRBJ1-4,TRBV6-5,-,TGTGCCAGCAGTTCAGGGCCCCAGGGGGGTCATGAAAAACTGTTTTTT,CASSSGPQGGHEKLFF
TRBD2,TRBJ2-7,TRBV28,-,TGTGCCAGCAGCCCTTATGTACTAGCGAGCCAACAGCAGTACTTC,CASSPYVLASQQQYF
-,TRBJ2-7,TRBV7-2,-,TGTGCCAGCAGCTTAGGCCGGGGCGGGTACGAGCAGTACTTC,CASSLGRGGYEQYF
-,TRBJ1-1,TRBV27,-,TGTGCCAGCAGCTCCCGGCCCGGCGGTACGACTGAAGCTTTCTTT,CASSSRPGGTTEAFF
-,TRBJ2-7,TRBV20-1,-,TGCAGTACAGAGCGGCACTACGAGCAGTACTTC,CSTERHYEQYF
TRBD1,TRBJ2-7,TRBV6-5,-,TGTGCCAGCAGTTCCCTGCCGGGACAGGGATACGAGCAGTACTTC,CASSSLPGQGYEQYF
-,TRBJ2-1,TRBV6-1,-,TGTGCCAGCAGTGAAGACAGGGCCCCGACCAATGAGCAGTTCTTC,CASSEDRAPTNEQFF
TRBD1,TRBJ2-7,TRBV6-5,-,TGTGCCAGTCACACCGTAGGGACAGGGGTCTTCGAGCAGTACTTC,CASHTVGTGVFEQYF
-,TRBJ1-2,TRBV19,-,TGTGCCAGTAGTACCACCGGAGGGGGGTCCTATGGCTACACCTTC,CASSTTGGGSYGYTF
-,TRBJ2-6,TRBV2,-,TGTGCCAGCACCCCGGGGCGACGCACCGCATCTGGGGCCAACGTCCTGACTTTC,CASTPGRRTASGANVLTF
TRBD1,TRBJ2-1,TRBV30,-,TGTGCCTGGAGTGTACAGGGGAATGAGCAGTTCTTC,CAWSVQGNEQFF
-,TRBJ2-1,TRBV2,-,TGTGCCAGCAGTTGGGGGGTAGGCTCCTACAATGAGCAGTTCTTC,CASSWGVGSYNEQFF
-,TRBJ1-5,TRBV19,-,TGTGCCAGTAGCTCATATGGAGGGGGTCTTAGCAATCAGCCCCAGCATTTT,CASSSYGGGLSNQPQHF
-,TRBJ2-7,TRBV19,once,TGTGCCAGTAGTCCACCTAGCAGTCAGGCCTACGAGCAGTACTTC,CASSPPSSQAYEQYF
-,TRBJ2-7,TRBV30,once,TGTGCCTGGAGTGTACTGCCTAGTTCTGAGCAGTACTTC,CAWSVLPSSEQYF